The 27 T cell receptor beta chains given below trace back to one sample, sequenced in a study of T cells in Graves' hyperthyroidism and ophthalmopathy. RNA transcripts gave rise to amplified TCR beta CDR3 regions. HTBI primers were employed in a first-round RT-PCR of the TCR CDR3. TCRdb fed the multiplex PCR reads into MiXCR, producing one record per CDR3 protein. The data hold roughly 500,000 distinct CDR3 sequences, with approximately 25% observed a single time. The sequenced sample was blood. The receptors shown here come from a woman in her 30s with Graves' ophthalmopathy.

The table lists this clonotype with many counts. The gene calls are TRBV15 and TRBJ2-6; 7 nucleotides line up with TRBD2. The CDR3 extends over 19 amino acids. Losses at the gene ends were 0 bases for V and 3 bases for J; bases not matched to a gene: 11. CDR1 is LNHNV and CDR2 is YYDKDF in the germline V gene (reference sequence). CDR3 region: CATSRDGPLGGIGANVLTF. The DNA of the CDR3 is TGTGCCACCAGCAGAGATGGGCCCCTCGGGGGGATTGGGGCCAACGTCCTGACTTTC. Combining the CDR3 with reference TRBV15 and TRBJ2-6 gives the whole variable domain DAMVIQNPRYQVTQFGKPVTLSCSQTLNHNVMYWYQQKSSQAPKLLFHYYDKDFNNEADTPDNFQSRRPNTSFCFLDIRSPGLGDTAMYLCATSRDGPLGGIGANVLTFGAGSRLTVL.

This chain joins TRBV6-1 and TRBJ1-2; possibly TRBD1 for D (5 bases). V lost 7 bases and J 5 bases, leaving 20 bases between the germline ends. The CDR3 runs to 15 residues. Germline V lookup: CDR1 MNHNS, CDR2 SASEGT. The CDR3 region has the DNA TGTGCCAGCACCATGGACGGGACGGCGGCTTATGGCTACACCTTC. It codes for CASTMDGTAAYGYTF.

This clonotype was observed at least ten times. This chain connects TRBV6-1 to TRBJ1-1; 10 positions match TRBD1. This CDR3 is built from 15 residues. With V trimmed by 7 bases and J by 5 bases, 10 bases remained unmatched. CDR1 is MNHNS, CDR2 SASEGT, per germline. In DNA form, the CDR3 reads TGTGCCAGCAAACTCTACGGACAGGGGGGGACTGAAGCTTTCTTT. This translates into CASKLYGQGGTEAFF.

This clonotype was detected ten times or more. The gene calls are TRBV6-1 and TRBJ1-1; D unresolved. Germline lookup yields CDR1 MNHNS and CDR2 SASEGT. V lost 5 bases to trimming and J lost 3 bases, with 10 bases between them. The CDR3 length is 13 residues. The CDR3 loop reads CASSPRWDTEAFF. The CDR3 DNA is TGTGCCAGCAGTCCCCGGTGGGACACTGAAGCTTTCTTT.

The table lists this clonotype with a few counts. V is TRBV7-8 and J is TRBJ2-5; 9 bases are shared with TRBD2. CDR1 is SGHVS and CDR2 is FQNEAQ in the germline V gene. CDR3 size: 17 residues. Trimming cost V 0 bases and J 6 bases; bases outside gene matches: 11. In DNA form, the CDR3 reads TGTGCCAGCAGCTTAGCGGCGGGAGCGGGAGGCGTAAAGACCCAGTACTTC. It is translated as CASSLAAGAGGVKTQYF.

There are a few counts of this clonotype. The chain combines TRBV12-3 or TRBV12-4 with TRBJ2-2; 8 bases line up with TRBD1. The J segment lost 6 bases and the V segment lost 5 bases, leaving 8 bases of the junction unmatched. The CDR3 totals 15 residues. The CDR3 DNA sequence: TGTGCCAGCAGTACCAGGGGGCTTTTGGCCGGGGAGCTGTTTTTT. Translating it yields CASSTRGLLAGELFF.

This clonotype was observed at least ten times. The chain links TRBV4-3 to TRBJ1-1; D gene unclear. The CDR3 extends over 14 amino acids. V lost 1 base to trimming and J lost 0 bases, with 6 bases between them. CDR1 and CDR2 from the germline V gene are LGHNA and YSLEER. Here the CDR3 reads CASSQAQVNTEAFF. The CDR3 DNA reads as TGCGCCAGCAGCCAAGCCCAGGTGAACACTGAAGCTTTCTTT.

This chain links TRBV24-1 with TRBJ2-3, with 13 bases lining up with TRBD2. Trimming at V came to 9 bases and at J to 3 bases, leaving 8 bases not matched to a gene. This CDR3 region has 16 residues. Per the germline V gene, CDR1 is KGHDR and CDR2 is SFDVKD. DNA for the CDR3: TGTGCCACCTCTAAAGGGACTAGCGGGGCTACAGATACGCAGTATTTT. It is translated as CATSKGTSGATDTQYF.

This clonotype was found many times. V usage is TRBV20-1 and J usage is TRBJ2-7, with TRBD2 matching over 8 bases. Germline V gene sequence: CDR1 DFQATT, CDR2 SNEGSKA (reference sequence). V was pared by 6 bases and J by 0 bases, with 7 bases of the junction left unmatched. This CDR3 is built from 14 residues. The CDR3, as DNA: TGCAGTGCCAGTAGCGGGGCCTCCTCCTACGAGCAGTACTTC. This sequence encodes CSASSGASSYEQYF.

In this sample, this clonotype turned up many times. The gene calls are TRBV27 and TRBJ1-2, with 7 bases lining up with TRBD1. V trimming: 5 bases; J trimming: 8 bases; junction bases outside the gene matches: 5. Germline-derived CDR1 and CDR2 are MNHEY and SMNVEV (reference sequence). The CDR3 is made up of 12 amino acids. CDR3 coding DNA: TGTGCCAGCAGTGCGACAGGGTTCGGCTACACCTTC. This translates into CASSATGFGYTF.

This clonotype was found a few times. The V gene is TRBV5-1, the J gene TRBJ1-1; D is possibly TRBD1 (5 bases). Trimming took off 4 bases at V and 10 bases at J, with 26 bases between the two ends. CDR1 SGHRS and CDR2 YFSETQ come from the germline V gene. This CDR3 has 16 residues. CDR3 sequence reads: CASSPPGTQGNSRAFF. CDR3 coding DNA: TGCGCCAGCAGCCCCCCGGGGACTCAGGGCAACTCGCGAGCTTTCTTT.

This clonotype was recorded at least ten times. The chain links TRBV4-1 to TRBJ1-2; D is ambiguous. CDR3 size: 16 residues. Germline V gene sequence: CDR1 MGHRA, CDR2 YSYEKL. The ends were cut back, 5 bases at V and 8 bases at J, with 24 bases in the middle. CDR3 DNA: TGCGCCAGCAGCGTACGCCAAGTTGATGGTCTTGAAGGCTACACCTTC. Its protein is CASSVRQVDGLEGYTF.

This clonotype has a count of ten or more. The rearrangement joins TRBV20-1 to TRBJ2-7; D tentatively reads TRBD1 or TRBD2 (5 bases each). V was trimmed by 6 bases and J by 2 bases, leaving 23 bases between them. From germline, CDR1 is DFQATT and CDR2 SNEGSKA (reference sequence). The CDR3 loop spans 16 amino acids. CDR3 coding DNA: TGCAGTGCATCCGCCGGGACGCCAATTGGGACCTACGAGCAGTACTTC. Translated: CSASAGTPIGTYEQYF.

This clonotype appeared a few times. The chain is built from TRBV2 and TRBJ2-5, with no clear D. The CDR3 runs to 12 residues. Per the germline V gene, CDR1 is SNHLY and CDR2 is FYNNEI. V was pared by 6 bases and J by 2 bases, with 7 bases between. In DNA, the CDR3 is TGTGCCAGCAGCCAGGAGCAAGAGACCCAGTACTTC. This translates into CASSQEQETQYF.

Many counts were recorded for this clonotype. The V call is TRBV20-1, the J call TRBJ1-1; D unclear. Trimming removed 6 bases from V and 1 base from J, with 15 bases in between. Germline CDR1 is DFQATT and CDR2 is SNEGSKA (reference sequence). The CDR3 extends over 14 amino acids. DNA for the CDR3: TGCAGTGCGTCACAGCCGCCGGGGAACACTGAAGCTTTCTTT. It specifies CSASQPPGNTEAFF.

The table lists this clonotype with many counts. The chain uses TRBV29-1 and TRBJ1-1, with TRBD1 matching 9 bases. Trimming cost V 4 bases and J 10 bases; bases outside gene matches: 7. This CDR3 is 12 amino acids long. The germline V gene encodes CDR1 SQVTM and CDR2 ANQGSEA. In nucleotides, the CDR3 is TGCAGCGTTGTGCACAGGGGGCCCGGAGCTTTCTTT. The encoded protein is CSVVHRGPGAFF.

This clonotype was detected ten times or more. The CDR3 region has the DNA TGTGCCAGCAGTTATGACAGCTCTGGAAACACCATATATTTT. Its translation: CASSYDSSGNTIYF. The chain is built from TRBV12-3 or TRBV12-4 and TRBJ1-3, with D possibly TRBD1 on 5 matching bases. Trimming stripped 4 bases from V and 0 bases from J, with 7 bases between. CDR3 length equals 14 residues.

This clonotype occurred many times. V and J are TRBV2 and TRBJ2-7, with 7 bases aligning to TRBD1. This CDR3 region has 14 residues. The V segment lost 6 bases and the J segment 3 bases; nucleotides outside the gene matches: 8. In germline, CDR1 is SNHLY, CDR2 FYNNEI. CDR3 in amino acids: CASSIRTGIYEQYF. DNA for the CDR3: TGTGCCAGCAGCATCCGGACAGGAATCTACGAGCAGTACTTC.

Ten or more counts support this clonotype. The chain couples TRBV28 to TRBJ2-7; TRBD1 matches 9 bases. V lost 7 bases to trimming and J lost 1 base; unmatched junction nucleotides: 14. The CDR3 is 17 residues long. In germline, CDR1 is MDHEN, CDR2 SYDVKM. In nucleotides, the CDR3 is TGTGCCAGCACCGACTGGGGGGGGGACAGGGTGTCCTACGAGCAGTACTTC. Its translation is CASTDWGGDRVSYEQYF.

This clonotype occurred many times. The V and J genes are TRBV12-3 or TRBV12-4 and TRBJ1-1; D remains ambiguous. This CDR3 has 14 residues. V was trimmed by 3 bases and J by 1 base, leaving 9 bases between them. DNA of the CDR3: TGTGCCAGCAGTTTCCCCGGAGAGAACACTGAAGCTTTCTTT. It is translated as CASSFPGENTEAFF.

This clonotype was seen many times. The rearrangement uses TRBV6-5 and TRBJ2-7; unclear D gene. Per germline, CDR1 MNHEY and CDR2 SVGAGI. The CDR3 contains 13 residues. V shed 0 bases and J shed 4 bases, with 7 bases lying between them. The CDR3 is CASSYSYGYEQYF. CDR3 in DNA: TGTGCCAGCAGTTACTCATACGGGTACGAGCAGTACTTC.

The rearrangement links TRBV12-3 or TRBV12-4 to TRBJ2-4; no reliable D call. V dropped 6 bases and J dropped 5 bases, with 20 bases sitting between them. The CDR3 spans 16 residues. The CDR3 DNA reads as TGTGCCAGCAGCGGACCCCCTGGATCTTGGCAAAACATTCAGTACTTC. It yields the protein CASSGPPGSWQNIQYF.

The rearrangement uses TRBV12-3 or TRBV12-4 and TRBJ1-2; 7 bases align to TRBD1. J was trimmed by 0 bases and V by 7 bases; bases with no gene match: 11. The CDR3 has 16 residues. The CDR3 DNA reads TGTGCCAGCACCCCAGGGGGTCGGCGAGCTAACTATGGCTACACCTTC. Amino acids: CASTPGGRRANYGYTF.

Many counts were recorded for this clonotype. The chain employs TRBV5-5 and TRBJ1-5; TRBD1 matches 11 bases. This CDR3 is built from 16 residues. The V gene end was trimmed by 0 bases and the J gene end by 4 bases; junction bases not matched to a gene: 3. Germline V gene lookup returns CDR1 SGHKS and CDR2 YYEKEE (reference sequence). CDR3 loop: CASSLEGTGGNQPQHF. CDR3 DNA: TGTGCCAGCAGCTTGGAAGGGACAGGGGGGAATCAGCCCCAGCATTTT.

Worth noting for this clonotype: Germline is not matched at one junction end, which may reflect a read error. This chain links TRBV30 with TRBJ1-5, with D hard to call. CDR1 and CDR2 from the germline V gene are GTSNPN and SVGIG (reference sequence). There are 13 residues in the CDR3. This chain's CDR3 is CAWSEVSNQPQHF. The CDR3 region has the DNA TGTGCCTGGAGTGAGGTCAGCAATCAGCCTCAGCATTTT. The full variable domain, its missing parts supplied by reference TRBV30 and TRBJ1-5, is SQTIHQWPATLVQPVGSPLSLECTVEGTSNPNLYWYRQAAGRGLQLLFYSVGIGQISSEVPQNLSASRPQDRQFILSSKKLLLSDSGFYLCAWSEVSNQPQHFGDGTRLSIL.

This clonotype was counted ten times or more. This chain links TRBV30 with TRBJ1-5; TRBD1 agrees at 7 bases. The germline V gene has CDR1 GTSNPN and CDR2 SVGIG (reference sequence). With V trimmed by 2 bases and J by 3 bases, 4 bases remained unmatched. CDR3 length equals 14 residues. The CDR3 region has the DNA TGTGCCTGGAGTACAGGGGTATACAATCAGCCCCAGCATTTT. Translated, it gives CAWSTGVYNQPQHF.

This clonotype showed up many times. The rearrangement links TRBV20-1 to TRBJ2-2; D gene unclear. CDR3 length: 14 residues. Germline V gene lookup returns CDR1 DFQATT and CDR2 SNEGSKA (reference sequence). V lost 3 bases and J 2 bases, leaving 10 bases between the germline ends. The DNA of the CDR3 is TGCAGTGCTAGGGGGAACCCTAACACCGGGGAGCTGTTTTTT. Protein sequence: CSARGNPNTGELFF.